This TCR beta chain was sequenced for a study of T cells in Graves' hyperthyroidism and ophthalmopathy (dated by TCRdb to between 2018 and 2020). Some background on the complete study: Peripheral blood samples were taken at initial diagnosis, before any treatment was given. To identify distinguishing TCR V-J signatures, a discovery cohort of about 100 patients was used, comprising 43 with Graves' ophthalmopathy and 57 with stable Graves' hyperthyroidism. Prospective prediction of ophthalmopathy was tested in an independent validation cohort consisting of roughly 20 hyperthyroidism patients and around 16 patients who later progressed to ophthalmopathy. The 100 discovery patients were randomly divided into training and test sets at a 7:3 ratio. Thyroid tissue and blood T-cell repertoires from about six Graves' hyperthyroidism patients were also compared in the study. After blood sampling, hyperthyroidism patients were treated with methimazole at a starting dose of 30 mg daily, and ophthalmopathy patients were treated with high-dose intravenous methylprednisolone. The paper describes TCR Vbeta CDR3 sequencing of 140 or so peripheral blood samples, made up of 43 ophthalmopathy patients, approximately 73 hyperthyroidism patients and 17 progressor patients. Study-level results and caveats: In validation, the model predicted progression to ophthalmopathy with over 65% sensitivity and approximately 78% specificity, a median of about 6.7 months before onset. Ophthalmopathy was separated from stable hyperthyroidism by a 13 V-J signature model, with about 88% sensitivity and about 81% specificity obtained in cross-validation and 80%/75% obtained in testing. Sample size was not statistically predetermined, and investigators were not blinded to group allocation. Most expanded thyroid clonotypes (frequency above 0.001) were also detected in blood, a finding suggesting that blood repertoires may reflect thyroid immune responses.

TCR beta CDR3 regions were amplified from RNA transcripts. A first-round RT-PCR of the TCR CDR3 used the HTBI primer set with the Qiagen OneStep RT-PCR kit. A second multiplex PCR round built the libraries, followed by size selection and purification. Sequencing of the libraries was done on an Illumina HiSeq2000 using paired-end 100 bp reads. Under the source paper's analysis protocol: SOAPnuke was used to process the raw data, removing reads that contained adapters or uncalled bases, had a mean Phred below 15, or lacked an exact match to the constant primer or identifier. COPE v1.2.5 was used to merge high-quality paired reads, and clonotypes were defined as unique nucleotide sequences. MiTCR v1.1 was used to align clonotypes to the IMGT TRBV, TRBD and TRBJ reference segments. Only V-J combinations with frequency above 0.0001, covering 99% to 99.2% of repertoires, were analysed. A TCS score was defined as the ratio of F50 (clonal expansion) to E x V (chaos), with BLOSUM62-based TCRdist applied between CDR3 peptides within each V-J. Welch's t-statistics and random forest reduced approximately 520 V-J features to 10 to 15, which were used in a naive Bayes classifier (R e1071). Starting from the raw public reads, TCRdb applied fastp trimming at Q25, assembled clones with MiXCR and retained in-frame beta chains. Entries that share a CDR3 protein sequence are merged under the most common genes and DNA. TCRdb, not the original authors, processed these V and J calls. The sample records some 550,000 distinct CDR3 sequences, less than 25% of which are singletons. Jointly, the top ten make up about a quarter of the sample.

The germline V gene (reference sequence) supplies CDR1 DFQATT and CDR2 SNEGSKA. Counted from cysteine to phenylalanine, this CDR3 has 15 amino acids. Solely the CDR3 DNA is kept, with 45 bases framed from the first base. Relative to germline, V is 2 bases shorter and J is 3 bases shorter, with 16 bases between their ends. Stable Graves' hyperthyroidism was defined as no progression to ophthalmopathy during 18 months of follow-up. The hyperthyroidism patients were between 18 and 65 years old and newly diagnosed, with a disease duration of less than 2 months. The study excluded patients with uncontrolled infections, other autoimmune diseases, pregnancy or lactation. Diagnoses relied on clinical symptoms, serum thyroxine and TRAb, thyroid ultrasound and orbital computed tomography. PBMCs were isolated from more than 9 ml of fresh peripheral blood by Ficoll-Paque density gradient centrifugation. Total RNA was extracted using Trizol reagent, and RNA quality was assessed on an Agilent 2100 Bioanalyzer.

Ten or more counts support this clonotype. Its cognate antigen has yet to be identified. Base qualities are not at hand, and no much larger clone is one base apart. Recombination connected TRBV20-1 to TRBJ1-1; TRBD1 is perhaps the D gene, given 5 matching bases. Sample: blood. The source is a man aged 18 to 29 with Graves' hyperthyroidism. The nucleotide sequence reads as follows: TGCAGTGCTAGAAGTCCCCGGCAGGGCTACACTGAAGCTTTCTTT. This encodes CSARSPRQGYTEAFF.